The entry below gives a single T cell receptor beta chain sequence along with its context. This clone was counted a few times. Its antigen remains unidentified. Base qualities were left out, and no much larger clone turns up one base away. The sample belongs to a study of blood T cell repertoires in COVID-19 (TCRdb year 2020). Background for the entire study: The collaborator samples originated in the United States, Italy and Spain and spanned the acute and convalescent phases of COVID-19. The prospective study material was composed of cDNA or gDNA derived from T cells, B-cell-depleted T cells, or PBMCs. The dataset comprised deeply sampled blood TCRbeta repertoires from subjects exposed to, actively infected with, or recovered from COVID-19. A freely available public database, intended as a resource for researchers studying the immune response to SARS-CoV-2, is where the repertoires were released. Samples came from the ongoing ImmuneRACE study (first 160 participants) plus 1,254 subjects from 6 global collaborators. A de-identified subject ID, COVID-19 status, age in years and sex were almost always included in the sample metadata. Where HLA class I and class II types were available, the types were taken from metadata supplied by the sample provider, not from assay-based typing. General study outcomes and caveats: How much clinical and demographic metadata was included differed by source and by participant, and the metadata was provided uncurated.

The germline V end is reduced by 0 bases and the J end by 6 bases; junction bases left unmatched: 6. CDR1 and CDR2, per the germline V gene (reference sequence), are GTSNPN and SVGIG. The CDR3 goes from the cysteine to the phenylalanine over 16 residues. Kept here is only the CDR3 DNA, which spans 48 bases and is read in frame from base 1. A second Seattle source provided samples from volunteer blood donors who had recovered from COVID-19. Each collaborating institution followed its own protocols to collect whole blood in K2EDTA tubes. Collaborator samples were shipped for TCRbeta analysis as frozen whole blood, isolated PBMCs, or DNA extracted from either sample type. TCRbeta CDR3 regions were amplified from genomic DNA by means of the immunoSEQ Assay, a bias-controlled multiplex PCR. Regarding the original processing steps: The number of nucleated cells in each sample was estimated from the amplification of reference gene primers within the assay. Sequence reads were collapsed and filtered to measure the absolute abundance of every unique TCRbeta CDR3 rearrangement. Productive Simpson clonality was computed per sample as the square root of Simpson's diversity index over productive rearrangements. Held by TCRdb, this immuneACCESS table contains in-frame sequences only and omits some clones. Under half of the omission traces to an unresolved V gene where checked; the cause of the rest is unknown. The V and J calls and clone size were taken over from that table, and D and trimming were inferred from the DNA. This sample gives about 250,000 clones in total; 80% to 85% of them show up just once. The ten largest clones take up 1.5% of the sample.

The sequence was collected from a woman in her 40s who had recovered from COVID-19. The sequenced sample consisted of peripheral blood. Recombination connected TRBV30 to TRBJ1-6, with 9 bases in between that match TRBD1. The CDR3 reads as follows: CAWSVLGQGSNSPLHF. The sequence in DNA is TGTGCCTGGAGTGTACTGGGACAGGGTTCTAATTCACCCCTCCACTTT.